Listed below are T cell receptor beta chains from one sample, sequenced in a study of T cell repertoires in ileal Crohn's disease. TCRdb's copy holds only in-frame clones and misses some; the assay was immunoSEQ multiplex PCR. The sample consists of fewer than 20,000 clones, 65% to 85% of them appearing once. The material sequenced was ileal tissue. The source of these receptors is an adult with Crohn's disease. Both conserved end residues are part of each CDR3. A D gene is named only where the DNA matches it firmly. Clone size is stated in some rows and not others, as once, few, many or a class when expanded.

CDR3 length	D gene	V gene	J gene	clone size	CDR3 DNA	CDR3 protein
13	TRBD2	TRBV5-1	TRBJ2-5	NA	TGCGCCAGCAGACAGCGGGAACAAGAGACCCAGTACTTC	CASRQREQETQYF
15	NA	TRBV6-1	TRBJ2-2	NA	TGTGCCAGCAGACCAAGGACTCCCAACACCGGGGAGCTGTTTTTT	CASRPRTPNTGELFF
14	TRBD1	TRBV2	TRBJ1-1	NA	TGTGCCAGCAGGGGACAGGGGGCATGGGTGGAAGCTTTCTTT	CASRGQGAWVEAFF
15	TRBD2	TRBV6-6	TRBJ2-1	NA	TGTGCCAGCAGTTACGAAGCGGGGCCGCACAATGAGCAGTTCTTC	CASSYEAGPHNEQFF
14	NA	TRBV13	TRBJ2-7	NA	TGTGCCAGCAGCCCCGGTTATTTCGATCACGAGCAGTACTTC	CASSPGYFDHEQYF
13	NA	TRBV9	TRBJ1-1	NA	TGTGCCAGCAGCGTAGCGGAGGGTCCGGGAGCTTTCTTT	CASSVAEGPGAFF
13	NA	TRBV28	TRBJ1-1	NA	TGTGCCAGCAGTTCAACACCAAACACTGAAGCTTTCTTT	CASSSTPNTEAFF
15	NA	TRBV27	TRBJ2-2	NA	TGTGCCAGCAGTCTACAGGGAGCGAACACCGGGGAGCTGTTTTTT	CASSLQGANTGELFF
16	TRBD2	TRBV7-9	TRBJ2-1	NA	TGTGCCAGCAGCCAAGCCACTAGCGGGGGATACAATGAGCAGTTCTTC	CASSQATSGGYNEQFF
15	TRBD2	TRBV7-9	TRBJ2-7	NA	TGTGCCAGCAGCCCGGCGGGGGGGTTGGCCTACGAGCAGTACTTC	CASSPAGGLAYEQYF
13	NA	TRBV6-5	TRBJ1-2	NA	TGTGCCAGCAGATCACAGGGTAATATTGGCTACACCTTC	CASRSQGNIGYTF
13	NA	TRBV6-4	TRBJ1-1	NA	TGTGCCAGCAGTGCCAGCGAGAACACTGAAGCTTTCTTT	CASSASENTEAFF
14	TRBD1	TRBV27	TRBJ1-6	NA	TGTGCCAGCAGTTGGGACAGGGTCAATTCACCCCTCCACTTT	CASSWDRVNSPLHF
14	NA	TRBV28	TRBJ1-5	NA	TGTGCCAGCAGCCTCCTATTCGGTCATCAGCCCCAGCATTTT	CASSLLFGHQPQHF
13	TRBD1	TRBV5-6	TRBJ2-7	once	TGTGCCAGCAGTTCGACAGGGCCCTACGAGCAGTACTTC	CASSSTGPYEQYF
16	TRBD1	TRBV6-1	TRBJ1-2	NA	TGTGCCAGCAGTGATGGGACAGGGGGTCTACACTATGGCTACACCTTC	CASSDGTGGLHYGYTF
13	NA	TRBV6-6	TRBJ2-7	few	TGTGCCAGCAGTACTGGACAGTTCTACGAGCAGTACTTC	CASSTGQFYEQYF
13	NA	TRBV7-9	TRBJ2-7	NA	TGTGCCAGCAGCTTATCCCCGGGCTACGAGCAGTACTTC	CASSLSPGYEQYF
14	NA	TRBV27	TRBJ2-7	NA	TGTGCCAGCAGTTTATCGGGAGCACAATACGAGCAGTACTTC	CASSLSGAQYEQYF
14	NA	TRBV27	TRBJ2-7	NA	TGTGCCAGCAGTTTTCAGTCGGGGGTTCTCGAGCAGTACTTC	CASSFQSGVLEQYF
14	NA	TRBV9	TRBJ1-1	NA	TGTGCCAGCAACGAAGGGGTTAGGGGCACTGAAGCTTTCTTT	CASNEGVRGTEAFF
14	TRBD2	TRBV5-6	TRBJ2-5	few	TGTGCCAGCAGCACCCTAGCGGGGGAAGAGACCCAGTACTTC	CASSTLAGEETQYF
14	NA	TRBV6-5	TRBJ2-1	NA	TGTGCCAGTTGGCGACCTAGCTCCTACAATGAGCAGTTCTTC	CASWRPSSYNEQFF
15	NA	TRBV9	TRBJ1-3	once	TGTGCCAGCAGCGCCACTATCAATTCTGGAAACACCATATATTTT	CASSATINSGNTIYF
15	TRBD2	TRBV29-1	TRBJ2-1	NA	TGCAGCGTTCTAGCGGGGGCAAGCTCCTACAATGAGCAGTTCTTC	CSVLAGASSYNEQFF
17	TRBD2	TRBV7-2	TRBJ2-3	NA	TGTGCCAGCAGCCCAGTGGGACTAGCGGCTGGGGGGGATACGCAGTATTTT	CASSPVGLAAGGDTQYF
15	NA	TRBV2	TRBJ2-3	once	TGTGCCAGCAGTCCCAGGGTTTCAAAGACAGATACGCAGTATTTT	CASSPRVSKTDTQYF
13	NA	TRBV14	TRBJ1-1	NA	TGTGCCAGCAGCCAACAGATAATATCTGAAGCTTTCTTT	CASSQQIISEAFF
13	NA	TRBV7-3	TRBJ2-7	NA	TGTGCCAGCAGCTTAGGGCCGAGCTTGGAGCAGTACTTC	CASSLGPSLEQYF
15	TRBD2	TRBV6-4	TRBJ2-1	few	TGTGCCAGCAGTGTGGTAGCGGGGACCAGCAATGAGCAGTTCTTC	CASSVVAGTSNEQFF
17	TRBD1	TRBV2	TRBJ2-6	few	TGTGCCAGCATGCTGGGACAGGTAAACTCTGGGGCCAACGTCCTGACTTTC	CASMLGQVNSGANVLTF
16	TRBD1	TRBV11-3	TRBJ1-3	NA	TGTGCCAGCAGCTCCGCCTCGACAGGGAACGGAAACACCATATATTTT	CASSSASTGNGNTIYF
11	NA	TRBV28	TRBJ2-7	NA	TGTGCCAGCAACGGGGGTTACGAGCAGTACTTC	CASNGGYEQYF
17	NA	TRBV9	TRBJ2-1	once	TGTGCCAGCAGCGACTATAGGGGGGGAACGGGTCACAATGAGCAGTTCTTC	CASSDYRGGTGHNEQFF
13	TRBD1	TRBV2	TRBJ1-5	NA	TGTGCCAGCAGTCTGGACAGGGTTCAGCCCCAGCATTTT	CASSLDRVQPQHF
13	TRBD1	TRBV5-4	TRBJ1-2	NA	TGTGCCAGCAGTGGGGGACAGGAGAGAGTCTACACCTTC	CASSGGQERVYTF
15	NA	TRBV10-1	TRBJ2-1	NA	TGCGCCAGCAGTGAGTCGCGGTCAGCGGGCAATGAGCAGTTCTTC	CASSESRSAGNEQFF
16	TRBD1	TRBV7-2	TRBJ1-2	NA	TGTGCCAGCAGCTTCGGTTCCCGGACAGGGGACTATGGCTACACCTTC	CASSFGSRTGDYGYTF
14	TRBD1	TRBV5-1	TRBJ2-2	NA	TGCGCCAGCAGCTTGCAGGGGGACACCGGGGAGCTGTTTTTT	CASSLQGDTGELFF
14	TRBD1	TRBV6-6	TRBJ2-5	NA	TGTGCCAGCAGGCGGACAGGGGGCCAAGAGACCCAGTACTTC	CASRRTGGQETQYF
13	TRBD1	TRBV9	TRBJ1-1	NA	TGTGCCAGCACTTTAGGAACAGGGGGCAGAGCTTTCTTT	CASTLGTGGRAFF
14	TRBD2	TRBV6-1	TRBJ2-3	few	TGTGCCAGCAGTACCCCTAGCGGCGGTGAAACGCAGTATTTT	CASSTPSGGETQYF
13	TRBD1	TRBV30	TRBJ2-7	NA	TGTGCCTGGAGACCCGGGACAGGCTACGAGCAGTACTTC	CAWRPGTGYEQYF
13	NA	TRBV6-7	TRBJ2-2	NA	TGCGCCAGCAGTTCTAGAGGTTCCGGGGAGCTGTTTTTT	CASSSRGSGELFF
15	NA	TRBV6-4	TRBJ2-2	NA	TGTGCCAGCAGTGACTCGGCAGGGGACACCGGGGAGCTGTTTTTT	CASSDSAGDTGELFF
12	NA	TRBV7-9	TRBJ1-4	NA	TGTGCCTTCCAAGTTGGTCGGGAAAAACTGTTTTTT	CAFQVGREKLFF
17	TRBD2	TRBV4-2	TRBJ2-5	NA	TGTGCCAGCAGCCAAACCCACGGGACTAGCGGACAAGAGACCCAGTACTTC	CASSQTHGTSGQETQYF
13	NA	TRBV5-5	TRBJ1-2	NA	TGTGCCAGCAGCTTGGAGGGGGACTATGGCTACACCTTC	CASSLEGDYGYTF
16	NA	TRBV5-5	TRBJ2-7	NA	TGTGCCAGCAGCTTTCTCCCCGGGACTGTCCTGGTCGAGCAGTACTTC	CASSFLPGTVLVEQYF
14	TRBD1	TRBV5-1	TRBJ2-7	NA	TGCGCCAGCAGCTTGGGTGACAGGGTCTACGAGCAGTACTTC	CASSLGDRVYEQYF
13	NA	TRBV29-1	TRBJ2-7	NA	TGCAGCGTTGAAGGCCTCGGCGGCTACGAGCAGTACTTC	CSVEGLGGYEQYF
14	NA	TRBV7-3	TRBJ1-5	NA	TGTGCCAGCAGCTTAGGATTAGTCAGGGGCGGTCAGCATTTT	CASSLGLVRGGQHF
11	NA	TRBV20-1	TRBJ2-5	NA	TGCAGTGCTAGTATGCGAGAGGCCCAGTACTTC	CSASMREAQYF
16	TRBD2	TRBV2	TRBJ2-6	NA	TGTGCCAGCACCTGGGGACTAGCTTCTGGGGCCAACGTCCTGACTTTC	CASTWGLASGANVLTF
12	TRBD2	TRBV28	TRBJ2-7	NA	TGTGCCTCTCAACGGGGGGACTACGAGCAGTACTTC	CASQRGDYEQYF
14	NA	TRBV29-1	TRBJ1-2	few	TGCAGCGTTGAAGTCACGACAGGTTTCTATGGCTACACCTTC	CSVEVTTGFYGYTF
15	NA	TRBV7-9	TRBJ1-1	large	TGTGCCAGCAGCTTAGTAGTAGGCGCGGCCACTGAAGCTTTCTTT	CASSLVVGAATEAFF